This note documents a single TCR beta chain sequence. The data belong to a study of control samples from healthy donors and cancer patients. Libraries were prepared by immunoSEQ multiplex PCR; TCRdb keeps only in-frame clonotypes and omits some of them. The repertoire has about 110,000 clones, 90% of them found once; the top ten carry 4% to 4.5%. The V segment lost 4 bases and the J segment 2 bases; nucleotides outside the gene matches: 13. The germline V gene has CDR1 SNHLY and CDR2 FYNNEI. This CDR3 contains 18 residues. The clonotype originates from a human donor in good health. The donor label of this sample is uncertain. Sequencing used blood. V gene TRBV2 combines with J gene TRBJ1-5, with TRBD1 matching 8 bases. The CDR3 sequence is CASSGRRTGLLGNQPQHF. CDR3 nucleotide sequence: TGTGCCAGCAGTGGAAGGAGGACAGGGTTGTTAGGCAATCAGCCCCAGCATTTT.